Shown below are 18 T cell receptor beta chains from a single sample sequenced in a study of OX40 agonist ivuxolimab in advanced cancers. Produced via immunoSEQ multiplex PCR; TCRdb's table is partial and in-frame only. Here the sample spans nearly 25,000 clones, approximately 80% being singletons. Sequencing was performed on CD4+ or CD8+ T cells sorted from blood, taken in a trial of the OX40 agonist ivuxolimab. The source is an adult with an advanced solid tumor such as melanoma, head and neck, liver or kidney cancer.

The chain joins TRBV5-4 to TRBJ1-4; D is perhaps TRBD1 (6 bases). CDR3 length: 17 amino acids. The V end was cut by 1 base, the J end by 4 bases, with 17 bases between. Germline-derived CDR1 and CDR2 are SGHNT and YYREEE (reference sequence). As DNA, the CDR3 is TGTGCCAGCAGCTTGCTTTCCCAGGGGTCATATAATGAAAAACTGTTTTTT. It is translated as CASSLLSQGSYNEKLFF.

The chain links TRBV7-9 to TRBJ1-4; D is unresolved. Trimming pared 1 base from V and 0 bases from J, leaving 15 bases between. The V gene's germline CDR1 is SEHNR and CDR2 FQNEAQ (reference sequence). This CDR3 has 18 amino acids. In DNA form, the CDR3 reads TGTGCCAGCAGCTTAGGAGGCCAGGCCCTAGCAACTAATGAAAAACTGTTTTTT. Residues: CASSLGGQALATNEKLFF.

The chain is built from TRBV7-2 and TRBJ2-2; D may be TRBD1 (6 bases). The CDR3 spans 16 residues. V lost 5 bases and J 6 bases, leaving 19 bases between the germline ends. The germline V gene has CDR1 SGHTA and CDR2 FQGNSA. For the CDR3, the DNA is TGTGCCAGCAGCGGCCGGACAGTACCTGGGGCCGGGGAGCTGTTTTTT. This codes for CASSGRTVPGAGELFF. The whole variable domain, remainder taken from reference TRBV7-2 and TRBJ2-2, is GAGVSQSPSNKVTEKGKDVELRCDPISGHTALYWYRQSLGQGLEFLIYFQGNSAPDKSGLPSDRFSAERTGGSVSTLTIQRTQQEDSAVYLCASSGRTVPGAGELFFGEGSRLTVL.

This chain uses TRBV19 with TRBJ2-6, with TRBD1 identical over 8 bases. V gave up 7 bases and J gave up 2 bases; unmatched junction bases: 10. Germline CDR1 reads LNHDA; CDR2 reads SQIVND (reference sequence). CDR3 length: 17 residues. The CDR3: CASNSPGGGPGANVLTF. The CDR3 nucleotides read TGTGCCAGTAATTCACCAGGGGGCGGCCCTGGGGCCAACGTCCTGACTTTC. Full variable domain (missing parts from reference TRBV19 and TRBJ2-6): DGGITQSPKYLFRKEGQNVTLSCEQNLNHDAMYWYRQDPGQGLRLIYYSQIVNDFQKGDIAEGYSVSREKKESFPLTVTSAQKNPTAFYLCASNSPGGGPGANVLTFGAGSRLTVL.

This clone was observed a handful of times. The gene calls are TRBV6-5 and TRBJ1-5, with D uncertain. V was shortened by 4 bases and J by 7 bases, with 11 bases between the two germline ends. Germline CDR1 is MNHEY and CDR2 is SVGAGI. This CDR3 is 13 amino acids long. Here the CDR3 reads CASSSNVGQPQHF. The CDR3, as DNA: TGTGCCAGCAGTTCCAACGTTGGGCAGCCCCAGCATTTT.

V and J are TRBV4-2 and TRBJ2-5; 9 nucleotides line up with TRBD2. This CDR3 comprises 15 residues. V was pared by 4 bases and J by 2 bases, with 5 bases of the junction left unmatched. Germline CDR1 is LGHNA and CDR2 is YNFKEQ. CDR3 DNA: TGTGCCAGCAGCCCAGCGGGGGGTTTTCAAGAGACCCAGTACTTC. Translating it yields CASSPAGGFQETQYF.

The gene calls are TRBV2 and TRBJ1-1, with TRBD1 as a possible D gene (5 bases). The CDR3 extends over 14 amino acids. CDR1 and CDR2 (germline): SNHLY, FYNNEI. Trimming removed 10 bases from V and 2 bases from J, with 17 bases in between. The CDR3: CATKVGQINTEAFF. CDR3 coding DNA: TGTGCCACCAAAGTGGGGCAGATAAACACTGAAGCTTTCTTT.

This chain links TRBV27 with TRBJ2-2; no reliable D call. The V end lost 3 bases, the J end lost 5 bases, and 13 bases lay between the germline ends. This CDR3 is 15 amino acids long. Germline V gives CDR1 MNHEY, CDR2 SMNVEV (reference sequence). CDR3 loop: CASSLRWGWTGELFF. As DNA, the CDR3 is TGTGCCAGCAGTTTGAGGTGGGGATGGACCGGGGAGCTGTTTTTT.

The V and J genes are TRBV28 and TRBJ2-3; 10 bases match TRBD2. After removal of 6 bases from V and 8 bases from J, the junction contained 11 bases not matched to a gene. Germline values: CDR1 MDHEN, CDR2 SYDVKM. The CDR3 extends over 15 amino acids. The CDR3 DNA reads as TGTGCCAGCAGGCCGACTCTAGCGGGGGAGGGTACGCAGTATTTT. Its translation: CASRPTLAGEGTQYF.

Only a few counts were recorded for this clone. The V and J genes are TRBV18 and TRBJ1-1; TRBD1 aligns across 9 bases. Germline CDR1 reads KGHSH; CDR2 reads LQKENI. V was clipped by 4 bases and J by 0 bases; unmatched bases: 3. The CDR3 covers 15 residues. The CDR3 DNA is TGTGCCAGCTCACTAGGACAGGGGATGAACACTGAAGCTTTCTTT. Protein: CASSLGQGMNTEAFF.

The chain joins TRBV4-3 to TRBJ1-2, with 9 bases that match TRBD1. Germline assignment: CDR1 LGHNA and CDR2 YSLEER. Trimming took 4 bases from V and 8 from J; bases not matched to a gene: 11. The CDR3 has 15 residues. This CDR3 is CASSPTLQGARGYTF. DNA of the CDR3: TGCGCCAGCAGCCCGACGTTACAGGGGGCAAGGGGCTACACCTTC.

V and J are TRBV4-3 and TRBJ2-7; perhaps TRBD1 as D (6 bases). From germline, CDR1 is LGHNA and CDR2 YSLEER. The CDR3 sequence is 13 residues long. Deletions cut 5 bases from V and 1 base from J, with 9 bases between. The CDR3: CASSIDRSYEQYF. CDR3 nucleotide sequence: TGCGCCAGCAGCATCGACAGGTCCTACGAGCAGTACTTC.

The J gene is TRBJ2-5, the V gene TRBV7-6; D is possibly TRBD2 (6 bases). CDR1 is SGHVS and CDR2 is FNYEAQ in the germline V gene. Between the trimmed V and J ends, which lost 2 bases and 3 bases, there was a span of 13 bases. The CDR3 sequence is 15 residues long. CDR3 loop: CASSLSGGGKETQYF. The CDR3 bases are TGTGCCAGCAGCTTATCAGGTGGGGGGAAAGAGACCCAGTACTTC.

V usage is TRBV9 and J usage is TRBJ2-5; 7 bases are a match to TRBD2. Germline V gives CDR1 SGDLS, CDR2 YYNGEE. This CDR3 is built from 16 residues. The ends lost 0 bases at V and 5 bases at J; junction bases unmatched: 10. CDR3 region: CASSVEGGREGETQYF. The CDR3 DNA is TGTGCCAGCAGCGTAGAGGGCGGGAGAGAGGGCGAGACCCAGTACTTC.

This clone was counted once. The chain has TRBV2 and TRBJ2-5; 14 bases line up with TRBD2. In germline, CDR1 is SNHLY, CDR2 FYNNEI. The CDR3 spans 15 residues. V gave up 6 bases and J gave up 2 bases; unmatched junction bases: 2. CDR3 amino acids: CASRRTSGRQETQYF. CDR3 coding DNA: TGTGCCAGCAGGAGGACTAGCGGGAGGCAAGAGACCCAGTACTTC.

The gene calls are TRBV18 and TRBJ2-3; a possible D gene is TRBD2 (5 bases). The CDR3 sequence is 13 residues long. The germline V gene encodes CDR1 KGHSH and CDR2 LQKENI. The V and J ends lost 3 bases and 7 bases respectively, with 11 bases between them. The CDR3 nucleotides read TGTGCCAGCTCACCCAGAAACGGGAATACGCAGTATTTT. This codes for CASSPRNGNTQYF. The variable domain in full, with the rest retrieved from reference TRBV18 and TRBJ2-3, is NAGVMQNPRHLVRRRGQEARLRCSPMKGHSHVYWYRQLPEEGLKFMVYLQKENIIDESGMPKERFSAEFPKEGPSILRIQQVVRGDSAAYFCASSPRNGNTQYFGPGTRLTVL.

The genes are TRBV10-2 and TRBJ2-1, with 9 bases aligning to TRBD1. The CDR3 runs 17 residues. Germline trimming cut 6 bases from V and 3 bases from J; bases unmatched to any gene: 12. In germline, CDR1 is WSHSY, CDR2 SAAADI. CDR3 in DNA: TGCGCCAGCAGCAGTCTAACAGGGGGCAGTGGCTACAATGAGCAGTTCTTC. As protein: CASSSLTGGSGYNEQFF.

The chain links TRBV10-3 to TRBJ1-5, with 7 bases matching TRBD1. Germline assignment: CDR1 ENHRY and CDR2 SYGVKD. This CDR3 has 16 amino acids. V shed 0 bases, J shed 3 bases, and the junction held 5 bases outside the gene matches. This chain's CDR3 is CAISESFGQDNQPQHF. CDR3 coding DNA: TGTGCCATCAGTGAGTCGTTTGGACAGGACAATCAGCCCCAGCATTTT.